This T cell receptor (beta chain) was retrieved from a study of T-cell memory formation after mild COVID-19. Germline CDR1 reads SGHVT; CDR2 reads SQSDAQ. Trimming cost V 5 bases and J 3 bases; bases outside gene matches: 6. The CDR3 contains 17 residues. TCRdb independently ran MiXCR on the 5' RACE reads; one entry per CDR3 protein. The sample includes 350,000 to 450,000 distinct CDR3 sequences, about an eighth of them seen just once. Input material: PBMCs or a T cell subset sorted from them (not recorded which). The source of this sequence is a man between 18 and 29 years old who had mild COVID-19 (a few samples of this study predate the infection). Cell type and time point are not known. The chain links TRBV7-4 to TRBJ2-2; TRBD2 matches at 13 bases. CDR3 residues: CASSDTSGGAYTGELFF. As DNA, the CDR3 is TGTGCCAGCAGCGACACTAGCGGGGGGGCCTACACCGGGGAGCTGTTTTTT.